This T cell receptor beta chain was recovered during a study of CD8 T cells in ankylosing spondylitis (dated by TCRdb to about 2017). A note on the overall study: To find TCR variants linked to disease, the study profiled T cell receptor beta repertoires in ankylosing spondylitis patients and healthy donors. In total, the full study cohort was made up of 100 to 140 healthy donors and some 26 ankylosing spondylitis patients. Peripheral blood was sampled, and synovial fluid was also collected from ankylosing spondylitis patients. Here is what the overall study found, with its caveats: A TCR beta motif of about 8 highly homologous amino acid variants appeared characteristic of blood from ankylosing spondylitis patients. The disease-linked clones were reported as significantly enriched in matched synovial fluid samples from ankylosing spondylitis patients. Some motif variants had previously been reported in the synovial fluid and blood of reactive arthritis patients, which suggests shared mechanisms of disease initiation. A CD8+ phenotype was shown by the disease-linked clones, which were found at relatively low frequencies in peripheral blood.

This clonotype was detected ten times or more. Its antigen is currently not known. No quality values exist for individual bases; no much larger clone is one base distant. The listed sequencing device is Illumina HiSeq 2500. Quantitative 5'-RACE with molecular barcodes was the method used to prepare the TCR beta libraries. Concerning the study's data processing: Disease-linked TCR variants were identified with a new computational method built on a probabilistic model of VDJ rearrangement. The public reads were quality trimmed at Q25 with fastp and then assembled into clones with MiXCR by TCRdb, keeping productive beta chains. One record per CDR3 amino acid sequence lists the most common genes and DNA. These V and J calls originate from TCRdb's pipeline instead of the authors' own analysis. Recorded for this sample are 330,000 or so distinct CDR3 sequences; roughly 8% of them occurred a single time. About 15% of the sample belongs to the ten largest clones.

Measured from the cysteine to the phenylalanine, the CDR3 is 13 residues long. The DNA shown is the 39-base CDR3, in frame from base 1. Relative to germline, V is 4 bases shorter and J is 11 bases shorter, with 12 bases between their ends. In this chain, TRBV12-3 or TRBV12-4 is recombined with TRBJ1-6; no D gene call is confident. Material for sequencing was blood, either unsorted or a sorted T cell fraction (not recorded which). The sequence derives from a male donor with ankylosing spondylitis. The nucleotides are TGTGCCAGCAGTTCGGCAGGTCGGACACCCCTCCACTTT. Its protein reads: CASSSAGRTPLHF.